The TCR beta chain described here comes from a study of CD8 T cells in Susac syndrome. RNA amounts of roughly 0.5 to 1 ug underwent reverse transcription with random hexamers. By means of immunoSEQ multiplex PCR, TCR beta CDR3 spanning 54 Vbeta and 13 Jbeta underwent amplification. From the immunoSEQ multiplex PCR reads, TCRdb called clonotypes with MiXCR, one entry per CDR3 protein. The sample has some 57,000 distinct CDR3 sequences; more than 80% are singletons. The CDR3 is 15 amino acids. Germline V gives CDR1 SNHLY, CDR2 FYNNEI. V lost 5 bases, J lost 2 bases, and 3 bases stayed unmatched. The sequenced target, TCR beta, came from blood CD8+ and CD4+ T cells. Isolation of CD8+ and CD4+ T cells was performed negatively, whereas enrichment of TEMRA cells was done by FACS.

This chain connects TRBV2 to TRBJ2-1; 10 bases are shared with TRBD1. Sequencing input: CD8+ T cells from PBMCs. The sequence was collected from a human donor in good health. DNA for the CDR3: TGTGCCAGCAGTTACGGGACAGGGGCCTACAATGAGCAGTTCTTC. Its translation is CASSYGTGAYNEQFF.